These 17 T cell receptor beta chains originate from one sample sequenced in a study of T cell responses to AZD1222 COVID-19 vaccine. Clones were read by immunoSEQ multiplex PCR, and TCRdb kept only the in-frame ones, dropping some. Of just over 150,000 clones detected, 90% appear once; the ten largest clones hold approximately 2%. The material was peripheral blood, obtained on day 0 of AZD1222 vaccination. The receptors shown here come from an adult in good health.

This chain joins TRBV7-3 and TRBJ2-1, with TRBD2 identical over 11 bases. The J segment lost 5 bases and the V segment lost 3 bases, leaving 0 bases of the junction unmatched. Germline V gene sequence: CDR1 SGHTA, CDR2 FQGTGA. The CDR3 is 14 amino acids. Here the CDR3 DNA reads TGTGCCAGCAGCTTGACTAGCGGGAACAATGAGCAGTTCTTC. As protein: CASSLTSGNNEQFF. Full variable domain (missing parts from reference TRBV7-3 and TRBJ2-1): GAGVSQTPSNKVTEKGKYVELRCDPISGHTALYWYRQSLGQGPEFLIYFQGTGAADDSGLPNDRFFAVRPEGSVSTLKIQRTERGDSAVYLCASSLTSGNNEQFFGPGTRLTVL.

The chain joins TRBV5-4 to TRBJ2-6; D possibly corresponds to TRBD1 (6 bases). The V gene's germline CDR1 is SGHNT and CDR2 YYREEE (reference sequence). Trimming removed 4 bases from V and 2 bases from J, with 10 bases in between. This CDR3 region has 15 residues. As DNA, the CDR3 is TGTGCCAGCAGCCCCAACAGGGCTGGGGCCAACGTCCTGACTTTC. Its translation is CASSPNRAGANVLTF.

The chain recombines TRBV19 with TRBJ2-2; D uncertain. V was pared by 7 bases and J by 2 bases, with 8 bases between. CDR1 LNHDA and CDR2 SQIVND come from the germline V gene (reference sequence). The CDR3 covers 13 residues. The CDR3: CASNFLNTGELFF. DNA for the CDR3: TGTGCCAGTAATTTCCTAAACACCGGGGAGCTGTTTTTT.

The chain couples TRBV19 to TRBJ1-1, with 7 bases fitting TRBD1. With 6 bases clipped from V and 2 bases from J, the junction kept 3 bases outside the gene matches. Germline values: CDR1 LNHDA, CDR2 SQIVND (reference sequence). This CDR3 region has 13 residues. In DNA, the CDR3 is TGTGCCAGTAGCAACAGGGGTAACACTGAAGCTTTCTTT. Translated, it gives CASSNRGNTEAFF.

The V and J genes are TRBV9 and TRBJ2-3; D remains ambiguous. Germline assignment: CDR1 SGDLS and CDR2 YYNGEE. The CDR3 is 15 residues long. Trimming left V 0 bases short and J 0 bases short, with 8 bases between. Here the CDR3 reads CASSVAGKSTDTQYF. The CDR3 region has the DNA TGTGCCAGCAGCGTAGCGGGTAAAAGCACAGATACGCAGTATTTT.

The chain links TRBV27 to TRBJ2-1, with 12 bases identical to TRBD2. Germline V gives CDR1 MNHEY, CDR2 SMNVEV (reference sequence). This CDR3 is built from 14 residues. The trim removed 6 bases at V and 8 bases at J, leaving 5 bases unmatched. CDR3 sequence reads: CASRASGRGDEQFF. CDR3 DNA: TGTGCCAGCAGGGCTAGCGGGAGGGGCGATGAGCAGTTCTTC.

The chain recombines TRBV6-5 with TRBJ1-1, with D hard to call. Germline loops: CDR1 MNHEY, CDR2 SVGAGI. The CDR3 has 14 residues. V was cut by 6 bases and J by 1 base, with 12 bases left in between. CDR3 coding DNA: TGTGCCAGCAGCACACTCGTTGGGAACACTGAAGCTTTCTTT. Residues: CASSTLVGNTEAFF.

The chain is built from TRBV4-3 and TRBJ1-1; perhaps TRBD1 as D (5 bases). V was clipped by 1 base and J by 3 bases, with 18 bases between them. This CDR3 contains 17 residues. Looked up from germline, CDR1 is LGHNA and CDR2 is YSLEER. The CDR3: CASSQGGRGKGDTEAFF. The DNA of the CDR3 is TGCGCCAGCAGCCAAGGGGGTAGAGGGAAAGGGGACACTGAAGCTTTCTTT.

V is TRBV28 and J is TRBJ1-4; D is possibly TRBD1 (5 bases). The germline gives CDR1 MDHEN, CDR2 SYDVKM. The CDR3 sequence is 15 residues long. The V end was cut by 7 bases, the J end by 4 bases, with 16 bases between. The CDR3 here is CASTPPGLSNEKLFF. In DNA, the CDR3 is TGTGCCAGCACCCCTCCGGGACTAAGTAATGAAAAACTGTTTTTT.

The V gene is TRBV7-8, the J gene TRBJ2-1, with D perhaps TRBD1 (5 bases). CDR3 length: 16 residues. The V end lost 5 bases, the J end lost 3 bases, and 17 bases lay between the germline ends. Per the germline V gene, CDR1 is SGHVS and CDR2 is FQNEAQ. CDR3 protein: CASSQTVVVGYNEQFF. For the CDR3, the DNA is TGTGCCAGCAGCCAGACAGTAGTTGTGGGCTACAATGAGCAGTTCTTC.

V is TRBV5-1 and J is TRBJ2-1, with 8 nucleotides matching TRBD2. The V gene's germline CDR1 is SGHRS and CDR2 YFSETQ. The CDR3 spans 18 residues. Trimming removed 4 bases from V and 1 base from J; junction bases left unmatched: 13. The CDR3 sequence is CASSHTPSGSLSYNEQFF. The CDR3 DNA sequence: TGCGCCAGCAGCCATACACCCAGCGGGAGTCTTTCCTACAATGAGCAGTTCTTC.

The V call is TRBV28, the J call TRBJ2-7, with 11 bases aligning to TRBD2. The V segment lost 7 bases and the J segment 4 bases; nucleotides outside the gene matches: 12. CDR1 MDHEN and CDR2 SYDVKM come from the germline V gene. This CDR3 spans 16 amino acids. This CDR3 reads CASKPRVAGGPYEQYF. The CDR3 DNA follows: TGTGCCAGCAAGCCTCGGGTAGCGGGAGGGCCGTACGAGCAGTACTTC.

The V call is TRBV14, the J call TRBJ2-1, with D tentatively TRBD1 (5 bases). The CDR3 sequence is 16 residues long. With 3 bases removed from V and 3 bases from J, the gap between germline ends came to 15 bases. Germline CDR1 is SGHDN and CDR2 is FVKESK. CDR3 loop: CASSQNTPRGYNEQFF. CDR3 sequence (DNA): TGTGCCAGCAGCCAGAACACTCCAAGGGGCTACAATGAGCAGTTCTTC.

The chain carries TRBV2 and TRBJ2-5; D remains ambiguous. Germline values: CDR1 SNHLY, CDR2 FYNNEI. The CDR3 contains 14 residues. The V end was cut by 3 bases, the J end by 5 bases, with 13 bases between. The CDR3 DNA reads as TGTGCCAGCAGTGACCAAACTCCCAAGGAGACCCAGTACTTC. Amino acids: CASSDQTPKETQYF.

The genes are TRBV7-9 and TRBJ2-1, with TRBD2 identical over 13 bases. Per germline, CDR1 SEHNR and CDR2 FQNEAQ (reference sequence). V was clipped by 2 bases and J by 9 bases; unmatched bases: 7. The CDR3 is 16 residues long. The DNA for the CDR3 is TGTGCCAGCAGCTTACAGGGGACTAGCGGGATTGTTGAGCAGTTCTTC. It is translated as CASSLQGTSGIVEQFF.

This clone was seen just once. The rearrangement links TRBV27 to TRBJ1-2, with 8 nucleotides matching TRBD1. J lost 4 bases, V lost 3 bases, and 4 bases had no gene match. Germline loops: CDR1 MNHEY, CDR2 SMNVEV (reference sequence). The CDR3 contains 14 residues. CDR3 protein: CASSFRQGSYGYTF. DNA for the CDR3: TGTGCCAGCAGTTTCCGACAGGGGAGCTATGGCTACACCTTC.

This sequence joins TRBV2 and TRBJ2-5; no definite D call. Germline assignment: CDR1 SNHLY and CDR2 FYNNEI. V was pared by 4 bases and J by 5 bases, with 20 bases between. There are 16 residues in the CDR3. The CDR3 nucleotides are TGTGCCAGCAGTGCCTCTCTGTCCCCAACGAGGGAGACCCAGTACTTC. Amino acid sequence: CASSASLSPTRETQYF. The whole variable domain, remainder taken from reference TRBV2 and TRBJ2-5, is EPEVTQTPSHQVTQMGQEVILRCVPISNHLYFYWYRQILGQKVEFLVSFYNNEISEKSEIFDDQFSVERPDGSNFTLKIRSTKLEDSAMYFCASSASLSPTRETQYFGPGTRLLVL.